The 17 T cell receptor beta chains reported below all come from one sample, sequenced in a study of cytomegalovirus exposure and HLA in healthy donors listed by TCRdb under 2017. Library construction relied on the immunoSEQ multiplex PCR assay. The multiplex PCR relied on a mix of 60 forward primers for TCR Vbeta segments and 13 reverse primers for TCR Jbeta segments. As stored in TCRdb, this immuneACCESS dataset retains in-frame rearrangements with V and J assigned. A fraction of the clones does not appear; measured against another copy, unresolved V genes explain less than half of the discrepancy, and the remainder lacks a known reason. This sample has about 140,000 clones in its table, and around 79% of those were observed once. Just over 8.5% of the sample rests with the top ten. Sequencing used PBMCs. These receptors all stem from a woman aged 45-65 years in good health and CMV-seropositive.

The chain is built from TRBV12-5 and TRBJ1-5; 7 positions match TRBD1. The CDR3 has 14 residues. V shed 1 base, J shed 11 bases, and the junction held 8 bases outside the gene matches. Germline V gives CDR1 LGHNT, CDR2 FRNRAP. Here the CDR3 reads CASGLGTAQGSQHF. As DNA, the CDR3 is TGTGCTAGTGGTTTGGGAACCGCACAGGGGTCCCAGCATTTT.

This clone appeared a single time. This sequence joins TRBV19 and TRBJ2-1; 10 nucleotides align to TRBD2. The junction had 7 bases not matched to a gene; V was cut back by 11 bases and J by 0 bases. CDR1 and CDR2 (germline): LNHDA, SQIVND (reference sequence). The CDR3 covers 15 residues. The CDR3 loop is CAAQERGGSYNEQFF. The CDR3 DNA reads as TGTGCCGCACAGGAGCGGGGGGGCTCCTACAATGAGCAGTTCTTC.

The chain is built from TRBV6-4 and TRBJ2-6; 7 nucleotides line up with TRBD1. This CDR3 region has 16 residues. CDR1 and CDR2 from the germline V gene are MRHNA and SNTAGT. V lost 0 bases, J lost 1 base, and 0 bases stayed unmatched. The CDR3 sequence is CASSDSTGSGANVLTF. Here the CDR3 DNA reads TGTGCCAGCAGTGACTCGACAGGGTCTGGGGCCAACGTCCTGACTTTC.

The chain recombines TRBV9 with TRBJ1-2; D gene ambiguous. Per germline, CDR1 SGDLS and CDR2 YYNGEE. This CDR3 is 12 amino acids long. Between the trimmed V and J ends, which lost 3 bases and 4 bases, there was a span of 7 bases. The CDR3 region has the DNA TGTGCCAGCAGCGACGGACTCTATGGCTACACCTTC. Translating gives CASSDGLYGYTF.

As concerns this clone: The CDR3 does not close with the conserved phenylalanine or tryptophan, likely indicating a read error. V usage is TRBV15 and J usage is TRBJ1-6; 8 nucleotides align to TRBD1. CDR1 LNHNV and CDR2 YYDKDF come from the germline V gene (reference sequence). Trimming at V came to 0 bases and at J to 10 bases, leaving 5 bases not matched to a gene. The CDR3 runs 15 residues. The CDR3 region is CATSRETGVRSPLHV. Here the CDR3 DNA reads TGTGCCACCAGCAGAGAGACAGGGGTGCGGTCACCCCTCCACGTT.

This chain joins TRBV7-3 and TRBJ1-1; TRBD1 agrees at 7 bases. Trimming at V came to 3 bases and at J to 6 bases, leaving 10 bases not matched to a gene. The CDR3 is 15 residues long. The germline V gene has CDR1 SGHTA and CDR2 FQGTGA. The CDR3 region is CASSFSGAGGSEAFF. CDR3 DNA: TGTGCCAGCAGCTTCTCCGGGGCAGGGGGTTCTGAAGCTTTCTTT.

The chain's CDR3 is CASSQTQKNTEAFF. CDR3 DNA: TGTGCCAGCAGCCAAACACAAAAGAACACTGAAGCTTTCTTT. The chain recombines TRBV9 with TRBJ1-1; D not resolved. With 4 bases removed from V and 1 base from J, the gap between germline ends came to 11 bases. The CDR3 extends over 14 amino acids. CDR1 and CDR2 (germline): SGDLS, YYNGEE.

This clone turned up a few times. The V gene is TRBV28, the J gene TRBJ1-4; D may be TRBD1 (5 bases). This CDR3 has 13 residues. Germline CDR1 and CDR2: MDHEN and SYDVKM. V lost 6 bases, J lost 8 bases, and 13 bases lay in between. For the CDR3, the DNA is TGTGCCAGCAGGACAGCAGATTGGGAAAAACTGTTTTTT. It codes for CASRTADWEKLFF.

The J gene is TRBJ2-2, the V gene TRBV6-5; D may be TRBD2 (6 bases). The germline V gene has CDR1 MNHEY and CDR2 SVGAGI. This CDR3 has 15 amino acids. Trimming left V 7 bases short and J 6 bases short, with 18 bases between. CDR3 region: CASINLRGSPGELFF. The CDR3 DNA reads as TGTGCCAGCATTAACCTTCGGGGGAGCCCCGGGGAGCTGTTTTTT.

The genes are TRBV27 and TRBJ2-7; D is unclear. Trimming pared 1 base from V and 3 bases from J, leaving 10 bases between. The CDR3 is 14 residues long. CDR1 is MNHEY and CDR2 is SMNVEV in the germline V gene (reference sequence). The DNA of the CDR3 is TGTGCCAGCAGTTTATTAGCCCGCATCTACGAGCAGTACTTC. Its translation is CASSLLARIYEQYF.

V and J are TRBV4-1 and TRBJ2-3; 9 nucleotides match TRBD2. Germline trimming cut 0 bases from V and 4 bases from J; bases unmatched to any gene: 5. The CDR3 is made up of 16 amino acids. Per the germline V gene, CDR1 is MGHRA and CDR2 is YSYEKL. CDR3: CASSQDPAGGSDTQYF. The CDR3 nucleotides read TGCGCCAGCAGCCAAGATCCCGCGGGGGGGTCAGATACGCAGTATTTT.

V usage is TRBV5-1 and J usage is TRBJ2-7; weak D call: TRBD1 (5 bases). The CDR3 has 12 residues. Germline V CDR1 and CDR2: SGHRS, YFSETQ. V was cut by 0 bases and J by 6 bases, with 7 bases left in between. The CDR3 region is CASSLGQLEQYF. The DNA for the CDR3 is TGCGCCAGCAGCTTGGGACAGCTCGAGCAGTACTTC.

This chain connects TRBV5-1 to TRBJ2-7, with a weak D call TRBD1 (7 bases). V lost 3 bases and J 4 bases, leaving 17 bases between the germline ends. The CDR3 is 15 residues long. Germline values: CDR1 SGHRS, CDR2 YFSETQ. The CDR3 region is CASSSPLQGRYEQYF. The CDR3 bases are TGCGCCAGCAGCTCGCCATTACAGGGGAGGTACGAGCAGTACTTC.

This sequence joins TRBV7-8 and TRBJ2-4; possible D gene TRBD2, 5 bases. The V gene lost 2 bases and the J gene lost 12 bases, with 23 bases spanning the gap. Germline values: CDR1 SGHVS, CDR2 FQNEAQ. CDR3 length: 16 amino acids. This chain's CDR3 is CASSLSRAVSVEGQYF. In nucleotides, the CDR3 is TGTGCCAGCAGCTTATCCCGTGCGGTTTCGGTTGAGGGTCAGTACTTC.

The chain has TRBV2 and TRBJ1-1; TRBD1 is a possible D gene (6 bases). Trimming left V 6 bases short and J 10 bases short, with 18 bases between. Per the germline V gene, CDR1 is SNHLY and CDR2 is FYNNEI. CDR3 length: 13 residues. The CDR3 is CASRGILQGRAFF. In DNA form, the CDR3 reads TGTGCCAGCAGGGGCATACTACAGGGAAGAGCTTTCTTT.

The rearrangement links TRBV28 to TRBJ2-5; the D gene is possibly TRBD2 (6 bases). This CDR3 has 13 amino acids. Germline CDR1 reads MDHEN; CDR2 reads SYDVKM. V was pared by 4 bases and J by 1 base, with 7 bases between. CDR3 residues: CASSSGLQETQYF. As DNA, the CDR3 is TGTGCCAGCAGTTCGGGACTCCAAGAGACCCAGTACTTC.

This clone was observed once. V usage is TRBV7-9 and J usage is TRBJ2-7, with D maybe TRBD2 (6 bases). There are 16 residues in the CDR3. Trimming removed 5 bases from V and 0 bases from J, with 17 bases in between. Germline values: CDR1 SEHNR, CDR2 FQNEAQ (reference sequence). The CDR3 spells CASSPAGQSGSYEQYF. The DNA for the CDR3 is TGTGCCAGCAGCCCCGCGGGGCAATCAGGCTCCTACGAGCAGTACTTC.